One and the same sample provided the 27 T cell receptor beta chains below, sequenced in a study of T cells expressing NK-cell markers. TCRdb re-analyzed the 5' RACE reads; it lists each CDR3 protein once, without DNA. Its clone listing holds under 600,000 distinct CDR3 sequences. What was sequenced was blood T cells: a sorted CD56 or NKG2C T cell subset, CD4+ or CD8+ T cells, or bulk PBMC T cells (not recorded which). These receptors were taken from a woman in her forties or fifties in good health.

V and J are TRBV7-8 and TRBJ2-1; TCRdb proposes TRBD2, but this gene call is untestable without DNA. Germline V gene sequence: CDR1 SGHVS, CDR2 FQNEAQ. The CDR3 runs to 16 residues. CDR3 sequence reads: CASSLVVLAGANEQFF.

The rearrangement uses TRBV29-1 and TRBJ2-5; TCRdb selects TRBD1, and the lack of DNA leaves this call unchecked. The CDR3 is 14 residues long. CDR1 SQVTM and CDR2 ANQGSEA come from the germline V gene. CDR3: CSVPPGAGLGTQYF.

The V and J genes are TRBV30 and TRBJ2-1; TCRdb gives TRBD1 as the D gene, but with no DNA this cannot be confirmed. The germline CDR1 and CDR2 sequences are GTSNPN and SVGIG (reference sequence). The CDR3 extends over 13 amino acids. This CDR3 reads CAWRSHGANEQFF. Variable domain in full (rest from reference TRBV30 and TRBJ2-1): SQTIHQWPATLVQPVGSPLSLECTVEGTSNPNLYWYRQAAGRGLQLLFYSVGIGQISSEVPQNLSASRPQDRQFILSSKKLLLSDSGFYLCAWRSHGANEQFFGPGTRLTVL.

This sequence joins TRBV2 and TRBJ2-3; TCRdb indicates TRBD2, and absent DNA this call remains unverified. Looked up from germline, CDR1 is SNHLY and CDR2 is FYNNEI. The CDR3 covers 14 residues. The CDR3 spells CASKRAVITDTQYF.

The chain couples TRBV30 to TRBJ1-2; TCRdb names TRBD1, which stays unverified in the absence of DNA. The CDR3 consists of 13 residues. In germline, CDR1 is GTSNPN, CDR2 SVGIG (reference sequence). This chain's CDR3 is CAWSHREESGYTF. Using reference TRBV30 and TRBJ1-2 for the parts outside the CDR3, the full variable domain is SQTIHQWPATLVQPVGSPLSLECTVEGTSNPNLYWYRQAAGRGLQLLFYSVGIGQISSEVPQNLSASRPQDRQFILSSKKLLLSDSGFYLCAWSHREESGYTFGSGTRLTVV.

V is TRBV27 and J is TRBJ1-2; without DNA, the TCRdb call of TRBD1 cannot be checked. The CDR3 is 15 amino acids. Germline assignment: CDR1 MNHEY and CDR2 SMNVEV (reference sequence). Here the CDR3 reads CASSLRAGAGYGYTF.

The chain couples TRBV5-1 to TRBJ2-2; checking the TCRdb D call of TRBD1 is not possible without DNA. The CDR3 loop spans 18 amino acids. CDR1 is SGHRS and CDR2 is YFSETQ in the germline V gene. The CDR3: CASSLLWGRSGNTGELFF.

The rearrangement uses TRBV20-1 and TRBJ2-5; TCRdb gives TRBD2 as the D gene, but with no DNA this cannot be confirmed. From germline, CDR1 is DFQATT and CDR2 SNEGSKA (reference sequence). CDR3 size: 14 residues. The CDR3 sequence is CSASGGTFKETQYF.

V and J are TRBV20-1 and TRBJ2-1. The CDR3 runs 13 residues. In germline, CDR1 is DFQATT, CDR2 SNEGSKA (reference sequence). The CDR3 reads CSARDPLRNEQFF.

The genes are TRBV30 and TRBJ2-2; lacking DNA, the TRBD2 call made by TCRdb goes unchecked. The germline gives CDR1 GTSNPN, CDR2 SVGIG (reference sequence). The CDR3 extends over 14 amino acids. The chain's CDR3 is CAWMGGRLNGELFF.

The V and J genes are TRBV20-1 and TRBJ2-7; TCRdb names TRBD1, which stays unverified in the absence of DNA. The CDR3 is 13 amino acids. Looked up from germline, CDR1 is DFQATT and CDR2 is SNEGSKA (reference sequence). CDR3 sequence: CSARAPTGREQYF.

The V gene is TRBV6-5, the J gene TRBJ2-1. The CDR3 consists of 11 residues. Germline CDR1 and CDR2: MNHEY and SVGAGI. CDR3 protein: CASSGVGEQFF.

V gene TRBV24-1 combines with J gene TRBJ1-2; without DNA, the TCRdb call of TRBD1 cannot be checked. This CDR3 region has 15 residues. Germline loops: CDR1 KGHDR, CDR2 SFDVKD. The CDR3 sequence: CATSDYDRGLDGYTF.

The V call is TRBV15, the J call TRBJ1-1; TCRdb proposes TRBD1, but this gene call is untestable without DNA. The CDR3 runs to 14 residues. CDR1 is LNHNV and CDR2 is YYDKDF in the germline V gene (reference sequence). CDR3 protein: CATSKEQGNTEAFF.

V usage is TRBV25-1 and J usage is TRBJ2-1; TCRdb proposes TRBD2, but this gene call is untestable without DNA. The CDR3 loop spans 14 amino acids. The germline V gene encodes CDR1 MGHDK and CDR2 SYGVNS. This chain's CDR3 is CASSVPILGNEQFF. Filled out from reference TRBV25-1 and TRBJ2-1, the complete variable domain reads EADIYQTPRYLVIGTGKKITLECSQTMGHDKMYWYQQDPGMELHLIHYSYGVNSTEKGDLSSESTVSRIRTEHFPLTLESARPSHTSQYLCASSVPILGNEQFFGPGTRLTVL.

This chain uses TRBV3-1 with TRBJ1-2; TCRdb proposes TRBD1, but this gene call is untestable without DNA. The CDR3 runs to 16 residues. CDR1 LGHDT and CDR2 YNNKEL come from the germline V gene (reference sequence). CDR3 loop: CASSQDRGARNYGYTF.

V and J are TRBV4-1 and TRBJ2-1; the TCRdb call, TRBD2, lacks DNA for checking. The CDR3 covers 17 residues. Germline V CDR1 and CDR2: MGHRA, YSYEKL. CDR3 region: CASSQVLAGDSYNEQFF.

The chain links TRBV7-2 to TRBJ2-6; TCRdb returns TRBD1, unconfirmable since there is no DNA. The germline V gene has CDR1 SGHTA and CDR2 FQGNSA. The CDR3 consists of 20 residues. CDR3 loop: CASSLVTGGATYSGANVLTF.

The chain joins TRBV10-3 to TRBJ1-2; TCRdb selects TRBD1, and the lack of DNA leaves this call unchecked. Germline V gives CDR1 ENHRY, CDR2 SYGVKD. This CDR3 has 16 amino acids. Here the CDR3 reads CAIRRRDRPDPSSYTF.

The chain is built from TRBV6-5 and TRBJ1-3; checking the TCRdb D call of TRBD1 is not possible without DNA. The V gene's germline CDR1 is MNHEY and CDR2 SVGAGI. This CDR3 is built from 16 residues. The CDR3 is CASRDITGSSGNTIYF.

The chain carries TRBV5-4 and TRBJ2-5; absent DNA, TCRdb's TRBD1 call cannot be checked. CDR1 is SGHNT, CDR2 YYREEE, per germline (reference sequence). CDR3 length equals 15 residues. The CDR3 loop is CASSLARGGGETQYF.

The CDR3 reads CASSPGTGETKNIQYF. V usage is TRBV4-2 and J usage is TRBJ2-4; TCRdb picks TRBD1, but there is no DNA to check that call. Germline CDR1 is LGHNA and CDR2 is YNFKEQ. This CDR3 region has 16 residues.

The rearrangement uses TRBV5-4 and TRBJ2-1. The germline V gene encodes CDR1 SGHNT and CDR2 YYREEE (reference sequence). There are 15 residues in the CDR3. The CDR3 loop is CASSSGRLSYNEQFF.

The chain combines TRBV20-1 with TRBJ2-5; TCRdb indicates TRBD1, and absent DNA this call remains unverified. In germline, CDR1 is DFQATT, CDR2 SNEGSKA (reference sequence). CDR3 length equals 12 residues. The CDR3 region is CSARGGIETQYF.

The J gene is TRBJ1-5, the V gene TRBV4-1. CDR1 MGHRA and CDR2 YSYEKL come from the germline V gene. The CDR3 runs 15 residues. This CDR3 reads CASSQEERYNQPQHF.

The rearrangement links TRBV5-5 to TRBJ1-1. The CDR3 is 14 amino acids. Germline V CDR1 and CDR2: SGHKS, YYEKEE (reference sequence). CDR3 loop: CASSSQSRNTEAFF. Complete variable domain (other parts from reference TRBV5-5 and TRBJ1-1): DAGVTQSPTHLIKTRGQQVTLRCSPISGHKSVSWYQQVLGQGPQFIFQYYEKEERGRGNFPDRFSARQFPNYSSELNVNALLLGDSALYLCASSSQSRNTEAFFGQGTRLTVV.

This chain uses TRBV28 with TRBJ2-3; TCRdb reports TRBD2, a call that lacks DNA to check it against. Germline V gives CDR1 MDHEN, CDR2 SYDVKM. This CDR3 comprises 15 residues. The CDR3 is CASSSSTKGTDTQYF.